The clone carrying this TCR beta chain has more than one count but fewer than ten. Its target is unknown. The data belong to a study of T cells in Graves' hyperthyroidism and ophthalmopathy. Patients showing uncontrolled infection, other autoimmune disease, pregnancy or lactation were ineligible. Per the germline V gene, CDR1 is MDHEN and CDR2 is SYDVKM. V lost 3 bases, J lost 4 bases, and 12 bases lay in between. The CDR3 sequence is 15 residues long. Overall study results and limits: The model's output predicted ophthalmopathy at a median of about 5.9 months prior to onset. In simple terms, a model built on 13 V-J features told ophthalmopathy apart from stable hyperthyroidism. The majority of expanded thyroid clonotypes above 0.001 also appeared in blood.

RNA transcripts yielded amplified TCR beta CDR3 regions. Initially, a first-round RT-PCR of the TCR CDR3 employed the HTBI primer set. TCRdb re-derived calls from the multiplex PCR reads in MiXCR, one entry per CDR3 protein. Of 500,000 to 600,000 distinct CDR3 sequences listed, around 46% are singletons. The receptor was derived from an adult woman with Graves' disease, either hyperthyroidism or ophthalmopathy (not recorded which). The chain carries TRBV28 and TRBJ2-2, with D maybe TRBD2 (7 bases). Material: peripheral blood or thyroid tissue (not recorded which). The CDR3 sequence is CASSFRGARTGELFF. In nucleotides, the CDR3 is TGTGCCAGCAGTTTCCGGGGGGCTCGCACCGGGGAGCTGTTTTTT.